This T cell receptor (beta chain) stems from a study of patients and donors after allogeneic stem cell transplantation (dated by TCRdb to between 2020 and 2021). From V the trimming removes 0 bases and from J it removes 6 bases, while the gene matches leave 10 bases of the junction unaccounted for. Spanning cysteine to phenylalanine, the CDR3 consists of 16 amino acids. Of the read, only the CDR3 DNA is kept; its 48 bases are in frame from base 1. The CDR1 and CDR2 encoded by the germline V gene are MGHRA and YSYEKL. Receptors were amplified or captured by RT-PCR. These reads were obtained on a NextSeq 550. TCRdb's own reprocessing of the public reads used fastp at Q25 and MiXCR and kept productive beta chains. Every distinct CDR3 protein forms one entry, paired with its most common genes and DNA. The sample has 2,700 or so distinct CDR3 sequences on record, under 5.5% of them singletons. More than 12% of the sample comes from the top ten.

This clonotype was seen a few times. What this receptor recognizes is not known. Base quality data are lacking; no much larger clone is found one base away. The sample taken for sequencing was blood, either unsorted or a sorted T cell fraction (not recorded which). The source is a human donor who was either an allogeneic HSCT recipient or a stem cell or donor lymphocyte infusion donor (not recorded which). It is not recorded whose cells these are; they may come from a transplant donor. This chain joins TRBV4-1 to TRBJ2-7; 8 central nucleotides agree with TRBD2. Here the CDR3 is given as CASSQDEEREISEQYF. In nucleotide form, the sequence is TGCGCCAGCAGCCAAGACGAAGAGCGGGAGATATCCGAGCAGTACTTC.